Presented here are 25 T cell receptor beta chains from one specimen sequenced in a study of CD4 T cells in relation to SARS-CoV-2 and coronaviruses. Unexposed donor CD4+ T cells date from about 2011-2018, before the COVID-19 pandemic. After approximately ten days of culture, CD4+ T cells were isolated. Produced via immunoSEQ multiplex PCR; TCRdb's table is partial and in-frame only. The table lists some 30,000 clones, around 76% of them singletons. Their cognate antigens are unknown. The sample consisted of CD4+ T cells from PBMCs, cultured in vitro. Source of these receptors: a human donor in good health.

Comment on this clone: Likely a read error: the CDR3 ends without its conserved phenylalanine or tryptophan. The limits of the CDR3 on the DNA are not certain, so only TCRdb's listed CDR3 is given. The chain uses TRBV6-5 and TRBJ1-1; whether TRBD1, the table's D call, matches the DNA was not checked. From germline, CDR1 is MNHEY and CDR2 SVGAGI. The CDR3 adds up to 13 amino acids, both ends counted. The CDR3 reads CASSPHGQGLPSY.

This chain links TRBV19 with TRBJ1-2; D is uncertain. This CDR3 comprises 16 residues. Trimming took off 6 bases at V and 2 bases at J, with 19 bases between the two ends. Germline loops: CDR1 LNHDA, CDR2 SQIVND (reference sequence). As DNA, the CDR3 is TGTGCCAGTAGAGAATCCTTCGGCTTCCTGAACTATGGCTACACCTTC. Translated, it gives CASRESFGFLNYGYTF.

The chain links TRBV6-5 to TRBJ1-2; D may be TRBD1 (5 bases). Germline V CDR1 and CDR2: MNHEY, SVGAGI. V dropped 6 bases and J dropped 4 bases, with 18 bases sitting between them. CDR3 length: 15 amino acids. CDR3 sequence: CASSSLQALGYGYTF. The CDR3 DNA reads TGTGCCAGCAGCTCCTTACAGGCGTTGGGCTATGGCTACACCTTC.

The V and J genes are TRBV29-1 and TRBJ2-5; 8 nucleotides line up with TRBD1. The CDR3 sequence is 14 residues long. V gave up 5 bases and J gave up 0 bases; unmatched junction bases: 5. The V gene's germline CDR1 is SQVTM and CDR2 ANQGSEA. CDR3 coding DNA: TGCAGCGTTTTGGACAGGGAGTACCAAGAGACCCAGTACTTC. This codes for CSVLDREYQETQYF. Supplemented by reference TRBV29-1 and TRBJ2-5, the full variable domain reads SAVISQKPSRDICQRGTSLTIQCQVDSQVTMMFWYRQQPGQSLTLIATANQGSEATYESGFVIDKFPISRPNLTFSTLTVSNMSPEDSSIYLCSVLDREYQETQYFGPGTRLLVL.

In its sample, this clone was seen a few times. The CDR3 region has the DNA TGTGCCAGTAGTCAGGCGGCGATTATGAACACCGGGGAGCTGTTTTTT. Translated, it gives CASSQAAIMNTGELFF. V is TRBV19 and J is TRBJ2-2; D call uncertain. V lost 5 bases to trimming and J lost 1 base, with 14 bases between them. There are 16 residues in the CDR3. Germline V gives CDR1 LNHDA, CDR2 SQIVND (reference sequence).

This chain uses TRBV4-3 with TRBJ2-1, with TRBD2 as a possible D gene (5 bases). This CDR3 spans 15 amino acids. V was cut by 0 bases and J by 5 bases, with 11 bases left in between. Germline V gene data show CDR1 as LGHNA and CDR2 as YSLEER. CDR3: CASSQDGGLNNEQFF. In DNA form, the CDR3 reads TGCGCCAGCAGCCAAGATGGAGGCCTCAACAATGAGCAGTTCTTC.

This clone appeared once. The chain is built from TRBV6-5 and TRBJ2-5; 9 nucleotides line up with TRBD1. With V trimmed by 0 bases and J by 4 bases, 3 bases remained unmatched. The V gene's germline CDR1 is MNHEY and CDR2 SVGAGI. The CDR3 extends over 15 amino acids. CDR3 sequence reads: CASSYSRQGGETQYF. CDR3 nucleotides: TGTGCCAGCAGTTACTCGAGACAGGGGGGAGAGACCCAGTACTTC.

This clone was observed a single time. The chain combines TRBV7-6 with TRBJ1-1; TRBD1 might be the D (6 bases). Per the germline V gene, CDR1 is SGHVS and CDR2 is FNYEAQ. V was cut by 5 bases and J by 5 bases, with 18 bases left in between. The CDR3 length is 15 residues. CDR3 loop: CASSTGPRRGTEAFF. The DNA for the CDR3 is TGTGCCAGCAGCACCGGGCCTCGAAGGGGGACTGAAGCTTTCTTT. Drawing the rest from reference TRBV7-6 and TRBJ1-1, the complete variable domain is GAGVSQSPRYKVTKRGQDVALRCDPISGHVSLYWYRQALGQGPEFLTYFNYEAQQDKSGLPNDRFSAERPEGSISTLTIQRTEQRDSAMYRCASSTGPRRGTEAFFGQGTRLTVV.

This clone was observed a few times. The genes are TRBV18 and TRBJ2-7; weak D call: TRBD1 (7 bases). Trimming left V 3 bases short and J 7 bases short, with 16 bases between. The CDR3 extends over 14 amino acids. Germline CDR1 reads KGHSH; CDR2 reads LQKENI. The CDR3 loop reads CASSPEGGAGEQYF. The CDR3 bases are TGTGCCAGCTCACCCGAAGGGGGCGCGGGAGAGCAGTACTTC.

This clone came up a few times. V is TRBV6-2 or TRBV6-3 and J is TRBJ2-1, with D hard to call. Germline V gene data show CDR1 as MNHEY and CDR2 as SVGEGT. The CDR3 runs to 14 residues. The ends were cut back, 4 bases at V and 5 bases at J, with 12 bases in the middle. The CDR3 coding sequence is TGTGCCAGCAGTTTGGCAGGCGCGCACAATGAGCAGTTCTTC. Translation: CASSLAGAHNEQFF.

This chain joins TRBV28 and TRBJ1-2, with D perhaps matching TRBD1 (6 bases). Trimming removed 11 bases at V and 2 bases at J, with 27 bases between. The germline CDR1 and CDR2 sequences are MDHEN and SYDVKM. The CDR3 sequence is 17 residues long. CDR3 DNA sequence: TGTGCCGCGGGGCCTTTGCGCGGCGGGGGGCAGAACTATGGCTACACCTTC. It encodes CAAGPLRGGGQNYGYTF.

This clone was recorded once. This chain's CDR3 is CASSSQTGHAPGGEQFF. Here the CDR3 DNA reads TGTGCCAGCAGCAGTCAGACGGGGCACGCGCCGGGTGGTGAGCAGTTCTTC. The V and J genes are TRBV21-1 and TRBJ2-1. TRBV21-1 is described as a pseudogene. The CDR3 contains 17 residues.

The chain is built from TRBV7-9 and TRBJ2-1; 7 nucleotides agree with TRBD1. The CDR3 consists of 14 residues. The V segment lost 6 bases and the J segment 5 bases; nucleotides outside the gene matches: 7. Germline lookup yields CDR1 SEHNR and CDR2 FQNEAQ (reference sequence). CDR3 DNA: TGTGCCAGCAGTCCGACAGGGATCGACAATGAGCAGTTCTTC. Its translation is CASSPTGIDNEQFF.

CDR3 sequence reads: CASSLGSSEVSYEQYF. Written as DNA, the CDR3 is TGTGCCAGCAGCTTAGGGTCTAGCGAGGTATCCTACGAGCAGTACTTC. The chain couples TRBV7-9 to TRBJ2-7, with D perhaps TRBD2 (6 bases). V lost 1 base, J lost 1 base, and 14 bases lay in between. CDR3 length: 16 residues. Germline V CDR1 and CDR2: SEHNR, FQNEAQ (reference sequence). The full variable domain, with the rest looked up from reference TRBV7-9 and TRBJ2-7, is DTGVSQNPRHKITKRGQNVTFRCDPISEHNRLYWYRQTLGQGPEFLTYFQNEAQLEKSRLLSDRFSAERPKGSFSTLEIQRTEQGDSAMYLCASSLGSSEVSYEQYFGPGTRLTVT.

The table lists this clone with a count of one. The chain combines TRBV27 with TRBJ1-5, with D hard to call. The CDR3 extends over 13 amino acids. V shed 4 bases and J shed 7 bases, with 11 bases lying between them. Germline lookup yields CDR1 MNHEY and CDR2 SMNVEV (reference sequence). The CDR3 DNA sequence: TGTGCCAGCAGTTCCGGGCTAGGGCAGCCCCAGCATTTT. This translates into CASSSGLGQPQHF.

The rearrangement links TRBV7-9 to TRBJ1-1; 7 nucleotides align to TRBD1. The length of the CDR3 is 12 residues. CDR1 is SEHNR and CDR2 is FQNEAQ in the germline V gene (reference sequence). The ends lost 7 bases at V and 6 bases at J; junction bases unmatched: 5. This chain's CDR3 is CASTRGPAEAFF. The CDR3 DNA sequence: TGTGCCAGCACTAGGGGGCCGGCTGAAGCTTTCTTT.

The V call is TRBV5-1, the J call TRBJ2-7; tentatively, D is TRBD1 (6 bases). The germline gives CDR1 SGHRS, CDR2 YFSETQ. Trimming shortened V by 3 bases and J by 6 bases, and 22 bases separated the two germline ends. The CDR3 consists of 16 residues. The CDR3 spells CASSSLSQGPGGEQYF. The CDR3 DNA follows: TGCGCCAGCAGCTCCCTCTCACAGGGACCGGGCGGCGAGCAGTACTTC.

Only a few counts were recorded for this clone. This chain links TRBV18 with TRBJ2-2; 11 bases map to TRBD2. The junction had 2 bases not matched to a gene; V was cut back by 3 bases and J by 5 bases. There are 15 residues in the CDR3. Germline CDR1 and CDR2: KGHSH and LQKENI. The CDR3 DNA sequence: TGTGCCAGCTCACCTTCTAGCGGGAGGACCGGGGAGCTGTTTTTT. Translating gives CASSPSSGRTGELFF.

The chain is built from TRBV7-9 and TRBJ2-7; D may be TRBD1 (6 bases). The CDR3 extends over 14 amino acids. Trimming left V 7 bases short and J 4 bases short, with 17 bases between. Germline assignment: CDR1 SEHNR and CDR2 FQNEAQ (reference sequence). The CDR3 sequence: CASTPLQGRYEQYF. CDR3 nucleotide sequence: TGTGCCAGCACGCCTCTCCAGGGGAGATACGAGCAGTACTTC.

This clone was observed a few times. CDR3: CASSPLGDYGYTF. As DNA, the CDR3 is TGTGCCAGCAGCCCTCTGGGTGACTATGGCTACACCTTC. The chain employs TRBV5-6 and TRBJ1-2; D is unresolved. CDR3 length: 13 amino acids. Germline V lookup: CDR1 SGHDT, CDR2 YYEEEE. Trimming left V 4 bases short and J 3 bases short, with 10 bases between.

This clone came up once. The V and J genes are TRBV10-3 and TRBJ2-7; a possible D gene is TRBD1 (6 bases). V was trimmed by 8 bases and J by 2 bases, leaving 10 bases between them. This CDR3 has 12 amino acids. Germline CDR1 is ENHRY and CDR2 is SYGVKD. CDR3 region: CAIARDTYEQYF. CDR3 sequence (DNA): TGTGCCATCGCCAGGGACACCTACGAGCAGTACTTC.

V is TRBV11-3 and J is TRBJ2-3; TRBD2 matches at 9 bases. The CDR3 loop spans 15 amino acids. Germline CDR1 is SGHNT and CDR2 is YENEEA. The ends lost 5 bases at V and 3 bases at J; junction bases unmatched: 6. The CDR3 coding sequence is TGTGCCAGCAGCCCCAGCGGGAGGACAACAGATACGCAGTATTTT. Translated: CASSPSGRTTDTQYF.

This clone has a single count. J is TRBJ1-2 and V is TRBV3-1 (or the pseudogene TRBV3-2); TRBD1 agrees at 9 bases. The V gene's germline CDR1 is LGHDT and CDR2 YNNKEL (reference sequence). The CDR3 extends over 14 amino acids. Losses at the gene ends were 0 bases for V and 7 bases for J; bases not matched to a gene: 3. CDR3 nucleotides: TGTGCCAGCAGCCAAGAAGGGGACAGGGCTGGCTACACCTTC. Translated: CASSQEGDRAGYTF.

This sequence joins TRBV3-1 (or the pseudogene TRBV3-2) and TRBJ2-3; D unresolved. The CDR3 has 13 residues. Looked up from germline, CDR1 is LGHDT and CDR2 is YNNKEL (reference sequence). V was trimmed by 1 base and J by 6 bases, leaving 8 bases between them. The CDR3 DNA reads TGTGCCAGCAGCCAAGGGTTGCAGGATACGCAGTATTTT. Translation: CASSQGLQDTQYF.

The chain links TRBV5-6 to TRBJ1-4; D may be TRBD1 (5 bases). Germline lookup yields CDR1 SGHDT and CDR2 YYEEEE. This CDR3 has 16 residues. The V and J ends lost 0 bases and 4 bases respectively, with 13 bases between them. The CDR3 loop reads CASSLVGGNLNEKLFF. CDR3 nucleotides: TGTGCCAGCAGCTTGGTTGGGGGGAACCTTAATGAAAAACTGTTTTTT.